The 19 T cell receptor beta chains below come from one sample, sequenced in a study of technical replicates of blood from a handful of donors. Clones were read by immunoSEQ multiplex PCR, and TCRdb kept only the in-frame ones, dropping some. This table holds 65,000 to 85,000 clones, about 92% found once. Material: T cells isolated from PBMCs. Receptors originate from a human donor in good health.

This chain connects TRBV19 to TRBJ2-7; D is possibly TRBD1 (6 bases). The CDR3 runs 14 residues. V shed 3 bases and J shed 4 bases, with 13 bases lying between them. CDR1 and CDR2 from the germline V gene are LNHDA and SQIVND (reference sequence). The DNA of the CDR3 is TGTGCCAGTAGTATCGTACAGGGTCAGTACGAGCAGTACTTC. Translating it yields CASSIVQGQYEQYF.

The chain uses TRBV11-3 and TRBJ1-1; D is unclear. Germline V gene data show CDR1 as SGHNT and CDR2 as YENEEA. Trimming removed 5 bases at V and 6 bases at J, with 13 bases between. The CDR3 loop spans 13 amino acids. This chain's CDR3 is CASSTAPGAEAFF. As DNA, the CDR3 is TGTGCCAGCAGCACCGCCCCGGGTGCTGAAGCTTTCTTT. The full variable domain, completed using reference TRBV11-3 and TRBJ1-1, is EAGVVQSPRYKIIEKKQPVAFWCNPISGHNTLYWYLQNLGQGPELLIRYENEEAVDDSQLPKDRFSAERLKGVDSTLKIQPAELGDSAVYLCASSTAPGAEAFFGQGTRLTVV.

The rearrangement links TRBV18 to TRBJ1-5; D possibly corresponds to TRBD1 (5 bases). The germline gives CDR1 KGHSH, CDR2 LQKENI. This CDR3 spans 15 amino acids. V lost 2 bases, J lost 4 bases, and 12 bases lay in between. The CDR3 DNA follows: TGTGCCAGCTCACCAGGGGAAGGGGTGAATCAGCCCCAGCATTTT. Encoded protein: CASSPGEGVNQPQHF.

This chain uses TRBV2 with TRBJ1-2; 8 positions match TRBD1. Germline lookup yields CDR1 SNHLY and CDR2 FYNNEI. With 11 bases clipped from V and 10 bases from J, the junction kept 18 bases outside the gene matches. The CDR3 is 14 residues long. Written as DNA, the CDR3 is TGTGCCGTAAATGGCCCGGGACAGGCCCATGACTACACCTTC. This gives the protein CAVNGPGQAHDYTF. The full variable domain, rest sourced from reference TRBV2 and TRBJ1-2, is EPEVTQTPSHQVTQMGQEVILRCVPISNHLYFYWYRQILGQKVEFLVSFYNNEISEKSEIFDDQFSVERPDGSNFTLKIRSTKLEDSAMYFCAVNGPGQAHDYTFGSGTRLTVV.

The V gene is TRBV6-4, the J gene TRBJ2-1; D ambiguous. Trimming pared 0 bases from V and 9 bases from J, leaving 6 bases between. The germline V gene encodes CDR1 MRHNA and CDR2 SNTAGT. This CDR3 has 12 residues. The CDR3 region is CASSDSLGEQFF. Here the CDR3 DNA reads TGTGCCAGCAGTGACTCTCTCGGTGAGCAGTTCTTC.

A word on this clone: Additional DNA sequences in this sample encode the identical CDR3. The chain combines TRBV5-6 with TRBJ1-5; D call uncertain. Trimming cost V 2 bases and J 0 bases, with 3 bases left between them. The CDR3 covers 13 residues. From germline, CDR1 is SGHDT and CDR2 YYEEEE. The CDR3 protein is CASSLYSNQPQHF. In DNA, the CDR3 is TGTGCCAGCAGCTTATATAGCAATCAGCCCCAGCATTTT.

The rearrangement uses TRBV2 and TRBJ2-7; a possible D gene is TRBD2 (5 bases). V was shortened by 8 bases and J by 7 bases, with 15 bases between the two germline ends. Germline V CDR1 and CDR2: SNHLY, FYNNEI. The CDR3 has 12 residues. Written as DNA, the CDR3 is TGTGCCAGCGGAGGCCCCACGGTTGAGCAGTACTTC. It codes for CASGGPTVEQYF. Based on the CDR3 plus reference TRBV2 and TRBJ2-7, the full variable domain is EPEVTQTPSHQVTQMGQEVILRCVPISNHLYFYWYRQILGQKVEFLVSFYNNEISEKSEIFDDQFSVERPDGSNFTLKIRSTKLEDSAMYFCASGGPTVEQYFGPGTRLTVT.

The chain links TRBV15 to TRBJ2-7, with 9 positions matching TRBD1. Germline-derived CDR1 and CDR2 are LNHNV and YYDKDF (reference sequence). Trimming took 3 bases from V and 5 from J; bases not matched to a gene: 5. CDR3 length equals 14 residues. The CDR3 spells CATSRKWTGDEQYF. The DNA of the CDR3 is TGTGCCACCAGCAGGAAATGGACAGGGGACGAGCAGTACTTC. Using reference TRBV15 and TRBJ2-7 for the parts outside the CDR3, the full variable domain is DAMVIQNPRYQVTQFGKPVTLSCSQTLNHNVMYWYQQKSSQAPKLLFHYYDKDFNNEADTPDNFQSRRPNTSFCFLDIRSPGLGDTAMYLCATSRKWTGDEQYFGPGTRLTVT.

This chain connects TRBV7-9 to TRBJ2-1, with 10 bases identical to TRBD1. V shed 3 bases, J shed 4 bases, and the junction held 6 bases outside the gene matches. Germline V CDR1 and CDR2: SEHNR, FQNEAQ (reference sequence). The length of the CDR3 is 16 residues. CDR3 nucleotides: TGTGCCAGCAGCTTCCGGACAGGGGGGCAGTACAATGAGCAGTTCTTC. Protein product: CASSFRTGGQYNEQFF.

The genes are TRBV10-3 and TRBJ2-1; 14 bases are shared with TRBD2. The V segment lost 7 bases and the J segment 3 bases; nucleotides outside the gene matches: 11. There are 18 residues in the CDR3. Germline V CDR1 and CDR2: ENHRY, SYGVKD. Here the CDR3 DNA reads TGTGCCATCACTTCGGGACTAGCGGGAGAGCTTCACTACAATGAGCAGTTCTTC. It specifies CAITSGLAGELHYNEQFF.

This chain joins TRBV7-2 and TRBJ1-1; tentative D call: TRBD1 (5 bases). The germline gives CDR1 SGHTA, CDR2 FQGNSA. Trimming took off 2 bases at V and 1 base at J, with 5 bases between the two ends. The CDR3 has 13 residues. The CDR3 DNA follows: TGTGCCAGCAGCTTAAGGGGGAACACTGAAGCTTTCTTT. This sequence encodes CASSLRGNTEAFF.

The chain links TRBV2 to TRBJ1-5, with TRBD1 as a possible D gene (5 bases). CDR3 length: 18 amino acids. The germline V gene has CDR1 SNHLY and CDR2 FYNNEI. Trimming shortened V by 7 bases and J by 6 bases, and 28 bases separated the two germline ends. CDR3 sequence (DNA): TGTGCCAGCATAGTGGGGCAGCAGACAAAATCTAGTTGTCAGCCCCAGCATTTT. Its translation: CASIVGQQTKSSCQPQHF. Filled out from reference TRBV2 and TRBJ1-5, the complete variable domain reads EPEVTQTPSHQVTQMGQEVILRCVPISNHLYFYWYRQILGQKVEFLVSFYNNEISEKSEIFDDQFSVERPDGSNFTLKIRSTKLEDSAMYFCASIVGQQTKSSCQPQHFGDGTRLSIL.

The chain combines TRBV5-1 with TRBJ2-7, with a weak D call TRBD1 (6 bases). The CDR3 extends over 14 amino acids. The V and J ends lost 3 bases and 3 bases respectively, with 13 bases between them. Germline assignment: CDR1 SGHRS and CDR2 YFSETQ. This CDR3 is CASSSPGTLYEQYF. Here the CDR3 DNA reads TGCGCCAGCAGCTCGCCCGGGACACTCTACGAGCAGTACTTC.

The gene calls are TRBV30 and TRBJ1-5; 8 bases agree with TRBD1. With 8 bases clipped from V and 0 bases from J, the junction kept 9 bases outside the gene matches. Germline V gene data show CDR1 as GTSNPN and CDR2 as SVGIG (reference sequence). The length of the CDR3 is 15 residues. The CDR3 protein is CATAQGGNSNQPQHF. CDR3 nucleotides: TGTGCCACGGCACAGGGGGGAAATAGCAATCAGCCCCAGCATTTT.

The rearrangement uses TRBV10-3 and TRBJ2-1; 11 bases line up with TRBD2. J gave up 1 base and V 3 bases, and 8 bases lay outside the gene matches. Germline loops: CDR1 ENHRY, CDR2 SYGVKD. This CDR3 is 18 amino acids long. CDR3 coding DNA: TGTGCCATCAGTGACGTAGCGGGAGGGCCAGGGTCCTACAATGAGCAGTTCTTC. Amino acids: CAISDVAGGPGSYNEQFF.

The V and J genes are TRBV16 and TRBJ2-7; perhaps TRBD2 as D (6 bases). Germline CDR1 and CDR2: KGHSY and FQNENV. Trimming removed 5 bases at V and 7 bases at J, with 12 bases between. The CDR3 covers 12 residues. The DNA of the CDR3 is TGTGCCAGCAGCTATGGCCGGGGGGAGCAGTACTTC. Protein sequence: CASSYGRGEQYF. Full variable domain (outside the CDR3, taken from reference TRBV16 and TRBJ2-7): GEEVAQTPKHLVRGEGQKAKLYCAPIKGHSYVFWYQQVLKNEFKFLISFQNENVFDETGMPKERFSAKCLPNSPCSLEIQATKLEDSAVYFCASSYGRGEQYFGPGTRLTVT.

The chain joins TRBV15 to TRBJ2-7; 11 nucleotides agree with TRBD1. The CDR3 extends over 14 amino acids. Germline CDR1 reads LNHNV; CDR2 reads YYDKDF (reference sequence). After removal of 5 bases from V and 3 bases from J, the junction contained 3 bases not matched to a gene. For the CDR3, the DNA is TGTGCCACCAGCGGGGGGACAGGGGGCTACGAGCAGTACTTC. Its protein is CATSGGTGGYEQYF.

V gene TRBV5-1 combines with J gene TRBJ2-7, with 7 bases identical to TRBD1. Germline V CDR1 and CDR2: SGHRS, YFSETQ. CDR3 size: 15 residues. V shed 4 bases and J 3 bases; nucleotides not matched to a gene: 10. The CDR3 sequence: CASSPEGGEYYEQYF. CDR3 DNA: TGCGCCAGCAGCCCTGAAGGGGGCGAGTACTACGAGCAGTACTTC. Based on the CDR3 plus reference TRBV5-1 and TRBJ2-7, the full variable domain is KAGVTQTPRYLIKTRGQQVTLSCSPISGHRSVSWYQQTPGQGLQFLFEYFSETQRNKGNFPGRFSGRQFSNSRSEMNVSTLELGDSALYLCASSPEGGEYYEQYFGPGTRLTVT.

Here the CDR3 reads CASSLGRWGENTIYF. The CDR3 DNA reads TGTGCCAGCAGTTTAGGACGGTGGGGGGAAAACACCATATATTTT. The V and J genes are TRBV6-5 and TRBJ1-3; a weak D match, TRBD1 (5 bases). This CDR3 has 15 amino acids. V was cut by 4 bases and J by 6 bases, with 16 bases left in between. Looked up from germline, CDR1 is MNHEY and CDR2 is SVGAGI.